Reported below is one T cell receptor (beta chain). The same CDR3 also results from other DNA sequences found in this sample. This sample stems from a study of blood T cell repertoires in COVID-19. The repertoire was sequenced with immunoSEQ multiplex PCR; TCRdb's copy has only in-frame clones and lacks some. The sample holds approximately 180,000 clones, over 70% seen once. V shed 2 bases, J shed 6 bases, and the junction held 5 bases outside the gene matches. The CDR3 length is 15 residues. Germline V CDR1 and CDR2: LNHNV, YYDKDF (reference sequence). Sequenced input: peripheral blood. The source is a woman in her thirties or forties with COVID-19, enrolled during active disease. The chain is built from TRBV15 and TRBJ2-4; 9 positions match TRBD1. The DNA for the CDR3 is TGTGCCACCAGCAGATTCGGACAGGGGCTAAACATTCAGTACTTC. It is translated as CATSRFGQGLNIQYF. Supplemented by reference TRBV15 and TRBJ2-4, the full variable domain reads DAMVIQNPRYQVTQFGKPVTLSCSQTLNHNVMYWYQQKSSQAPKLLFHYYDKDFNNEADTPDNFQSRRPNTSFCFLDIRSPGLGDTAMYLCATSRFGQGLNIQYFGAGTRLSVL.